This paragraph covers one T cell receptor beta chain sequence. The target antigen is unknown. TCRB transcripts that were expressed got sequenced, as all of the isolated RNA had been reverse transcribed. Naive, central memory and regulatory T cell samples produced a mean of approximately 3.9 million reads. Sequencing used immunoSEQ multiplex PCR; TCRdb keeps in-frame clones, though not all of them. This table holds 250,000 to 350,000 clones, about 11% found once. This sample is part of a study of beta chain features in type 1 diabetes. The study, taken as a whole, reports: Type 1 diabetes patients had VDJ junctions that carried fewer insertions and more deletions. Researchers could not determine here whether HLA type influences TCRB rearrangement. For patients, the naive, central memory and Treg TCRB repertoires appeared more alike than for healthy donors.

This CDR3 spans 13 amino acids. Germline assignment: CDR1 LNHDA and CDR2 SQIVND (reference sequence). The trim removed 5 bases at V and 9 bases at J, leaving 5 bases unmatched. Source material: naive CD4+ T cells from blood. The source of this sequence is a young woman in good health. V and J are TRBV19 and TRBJ2-1; 9 bases line up with TRBD1. The CDR3 loop reads CASSLRTGAEQFF. The CDR3 bases are TGTGCCAGTAGTTTACGGACAGGGGCTGAGCAGTTCTTC.